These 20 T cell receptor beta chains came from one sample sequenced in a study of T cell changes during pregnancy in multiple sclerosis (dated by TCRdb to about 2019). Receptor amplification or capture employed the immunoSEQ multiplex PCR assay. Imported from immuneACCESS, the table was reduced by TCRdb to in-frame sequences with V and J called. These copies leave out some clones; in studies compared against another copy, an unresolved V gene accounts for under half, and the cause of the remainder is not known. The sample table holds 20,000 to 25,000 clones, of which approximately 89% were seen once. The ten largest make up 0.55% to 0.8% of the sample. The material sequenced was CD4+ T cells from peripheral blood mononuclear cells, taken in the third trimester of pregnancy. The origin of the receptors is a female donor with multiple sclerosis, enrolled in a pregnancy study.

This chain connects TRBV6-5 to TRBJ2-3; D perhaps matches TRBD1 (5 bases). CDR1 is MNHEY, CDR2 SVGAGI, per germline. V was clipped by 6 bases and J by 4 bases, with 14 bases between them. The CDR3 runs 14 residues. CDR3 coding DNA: TGTGCCAGCAGGAAGACAGAGTATTCAGATACGCAGTATTTT. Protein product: CASRKTEYSDTQYF.

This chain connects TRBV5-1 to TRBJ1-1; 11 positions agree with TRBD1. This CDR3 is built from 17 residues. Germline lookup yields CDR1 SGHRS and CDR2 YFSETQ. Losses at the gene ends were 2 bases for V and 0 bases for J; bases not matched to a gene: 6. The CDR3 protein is CASSFRDRGSVNTEAFF. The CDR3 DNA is TGCGCCAGCAGCTTCCGGGACAGGGGGTCCGTGAACACTGAAGCTTTCTTT.

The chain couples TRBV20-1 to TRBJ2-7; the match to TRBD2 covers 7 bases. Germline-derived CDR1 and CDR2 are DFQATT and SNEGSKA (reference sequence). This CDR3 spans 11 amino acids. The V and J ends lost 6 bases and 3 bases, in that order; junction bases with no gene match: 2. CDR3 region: CSARDYYEQYF. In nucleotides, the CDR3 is TGCAGTGCAAGGGACTACTACGAGCAGTACTTC.

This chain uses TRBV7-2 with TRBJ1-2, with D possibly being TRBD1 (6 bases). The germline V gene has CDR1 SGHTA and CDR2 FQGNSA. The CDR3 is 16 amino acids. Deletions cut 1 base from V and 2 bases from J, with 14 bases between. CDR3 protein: CASSLGGQEGNYGYTF. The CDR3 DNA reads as TGTGCCAGCAGCTTAGGGGGACAAGAGGGGAACTATGGCTACACCTTC.

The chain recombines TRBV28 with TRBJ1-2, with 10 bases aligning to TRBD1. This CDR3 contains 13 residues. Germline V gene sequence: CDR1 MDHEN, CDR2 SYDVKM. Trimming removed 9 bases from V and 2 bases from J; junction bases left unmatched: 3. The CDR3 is CARRDRGNYGYTF. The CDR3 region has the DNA TGTGCCAGGAGGGACAGGGGAAACTATGGCTACACCTTC.

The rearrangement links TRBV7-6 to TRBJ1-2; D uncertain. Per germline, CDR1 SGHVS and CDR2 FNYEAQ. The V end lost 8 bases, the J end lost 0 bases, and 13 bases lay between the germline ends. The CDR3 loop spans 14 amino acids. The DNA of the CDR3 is TGTGCCAGCTCGGGGAGCCCCTCTAACTATGGCTACACCTTC. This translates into CASSGSPSNYGYTF.

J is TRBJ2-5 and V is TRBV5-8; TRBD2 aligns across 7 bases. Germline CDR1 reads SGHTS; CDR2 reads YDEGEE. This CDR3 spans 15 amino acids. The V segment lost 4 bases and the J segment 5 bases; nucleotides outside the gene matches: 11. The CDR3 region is CASSPGEGQPETQYF. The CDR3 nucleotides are TGTGCCAGCAGCCCGGGGGAGGGGCAGCCCGAGACCCAGTACTTC.

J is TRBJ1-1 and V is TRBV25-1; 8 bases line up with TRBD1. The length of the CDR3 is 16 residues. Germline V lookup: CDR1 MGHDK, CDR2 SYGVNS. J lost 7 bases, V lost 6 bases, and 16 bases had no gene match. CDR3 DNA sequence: TGTGCCAGCAGGGACGACAGGGGAAGCTTGTTAAGTGAAGCTTTCTTT. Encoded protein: CASRDDRGSLLSEAFF.

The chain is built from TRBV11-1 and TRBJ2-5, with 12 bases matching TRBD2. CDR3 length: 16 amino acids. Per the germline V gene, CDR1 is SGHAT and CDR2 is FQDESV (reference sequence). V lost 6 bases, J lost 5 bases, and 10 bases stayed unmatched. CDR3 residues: CASSSSSGGGFETQYF. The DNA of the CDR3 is TGTGCCAGCAGTTCTTCTAGCGGGGGGGGATTTGAGACCCAGTACTTC.

This chain's CDR3 is CASSFRRDSLVIYEQYF. CDR3 nucleotide sequence: TGCGCCAGCAGCTTTAGGCGGGACAGCCTCGTAATTTACGAGCAGTACTTC. The chain links TRBV5-1 to TRBJ2-7; maybe TRBD1 (7 bases). Germline CDR1 reads SGHRS; CDR2 reads YFSETQ. CDR3 size: 17 residues. V was cut by 2 bases and J by 4 bases, with 22 bases left in between. The variable domain in full, with the rest retrieved from reference TRBV5-1 and TRBJ2-7, is KAGVTQTPRYLIKTRGQQVTLSCSPISGHRSVSWYQQTPGQGLQFLFEYFSETQRNKGNFPGRFSGRQFSNSRSEMNVSTLELGDSALYLCASSFRRDSLVIYEQYFGPGTRLTVT.

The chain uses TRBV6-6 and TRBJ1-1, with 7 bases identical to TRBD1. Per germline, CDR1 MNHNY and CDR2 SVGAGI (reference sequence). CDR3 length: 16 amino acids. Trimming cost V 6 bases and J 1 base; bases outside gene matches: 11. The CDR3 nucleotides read TGTGCCAGCAGGCCTCGACAGGGTCTGGAGAACACTGAAGCTTTCTTT. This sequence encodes CASRPRQGLENTEAFF.

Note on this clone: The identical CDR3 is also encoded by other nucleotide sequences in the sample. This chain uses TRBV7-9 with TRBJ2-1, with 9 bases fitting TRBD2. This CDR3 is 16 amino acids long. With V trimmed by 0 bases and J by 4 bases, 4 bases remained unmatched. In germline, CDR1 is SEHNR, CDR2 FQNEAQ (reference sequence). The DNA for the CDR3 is TGTGCCAGCAGCTTAGCCCTAGCGGGGACTTACAATGAGCAGTTCTTC. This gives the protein CASSLALAGTYNEQFF.

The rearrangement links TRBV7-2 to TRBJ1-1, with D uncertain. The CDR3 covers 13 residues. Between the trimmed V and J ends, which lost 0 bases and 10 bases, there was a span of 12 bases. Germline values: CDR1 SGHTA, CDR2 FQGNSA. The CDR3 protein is CASSLAADSGAFF. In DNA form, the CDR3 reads TGTGCCAGCAGCTTAGCGGCGGATAGCGGAGCTTTCTTT.

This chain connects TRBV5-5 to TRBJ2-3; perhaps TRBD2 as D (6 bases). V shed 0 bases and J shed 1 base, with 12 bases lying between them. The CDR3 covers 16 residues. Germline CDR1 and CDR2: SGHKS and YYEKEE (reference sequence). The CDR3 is CASSLVASEGTDTQYF. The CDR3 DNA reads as TGTGCCAGCAGCTTGGTGGCTAGCGAGGGCACAGATACGCAGTATTTT. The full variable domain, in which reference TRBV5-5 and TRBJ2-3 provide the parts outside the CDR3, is DAGVTQSPTHLIKTRGQQVTLRCSPISGHKSVSWYQQVLGQGPQFIFQYYEKEERGRGNFPDRFSARQFPNYSSELNVNALLLGDSALYLCASSLVASEGTDTQYFGPGTRLTVL.

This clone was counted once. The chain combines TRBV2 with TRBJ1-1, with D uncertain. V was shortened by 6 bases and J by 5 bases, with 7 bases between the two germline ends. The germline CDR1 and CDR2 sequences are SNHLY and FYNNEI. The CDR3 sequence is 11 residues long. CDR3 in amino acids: CASREETEAFF. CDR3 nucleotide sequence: TGTGCCAGCAGGGAGGAGACTGAAGCTTTCTTT.

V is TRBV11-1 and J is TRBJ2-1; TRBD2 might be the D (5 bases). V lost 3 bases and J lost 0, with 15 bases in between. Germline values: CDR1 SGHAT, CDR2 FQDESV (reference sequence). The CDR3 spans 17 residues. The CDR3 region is CASSLRTGISSYNEQFF. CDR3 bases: TGTGCCAGCAGCTTGCGGACGGGGATAAGCTCCTACAATGAGCAGTTCTTC.

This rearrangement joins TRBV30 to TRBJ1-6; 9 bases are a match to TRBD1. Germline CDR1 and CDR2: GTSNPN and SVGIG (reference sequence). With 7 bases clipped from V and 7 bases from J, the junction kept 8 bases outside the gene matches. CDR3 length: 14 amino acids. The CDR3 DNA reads TGTGCCTCCCAGACCGGGACAGGGAATTCACCCCTCCACTTT. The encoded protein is CASQTGTGNSPLHF. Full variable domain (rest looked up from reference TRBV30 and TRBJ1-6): SQTIHQWPATLVQPVGSPLSLECTVEGTSNPNLYWYRQAAGRGLQLLFYSVGIGQISSEVPQNLSASRPQDRQFILSSKKLLLSDSGFYLCASQTGTGNSPLHFGNGTRLTVT.

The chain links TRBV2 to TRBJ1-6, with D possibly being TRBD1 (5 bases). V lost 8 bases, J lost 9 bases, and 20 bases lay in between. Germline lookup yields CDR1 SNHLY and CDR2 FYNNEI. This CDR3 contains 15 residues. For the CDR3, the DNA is TGTGCCAGCGCAGTGGGGCCAAGGGGAGGTTCACCCCTCCACTTT. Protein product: CASAVGPRGGSPLHF.

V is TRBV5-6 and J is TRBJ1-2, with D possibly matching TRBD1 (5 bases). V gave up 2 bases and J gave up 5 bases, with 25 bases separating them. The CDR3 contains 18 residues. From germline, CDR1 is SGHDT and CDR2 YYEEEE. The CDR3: CASSFKRYAWQGVYGYTF. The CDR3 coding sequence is TGTGCCAGCAGCTTCAAGAGATATGCGTGGCAGGGCGTTTATGGCTACACCTTC.

The CDR3 sequence is CASSSRQGGYGYTF. CDR3 nucleotides: TGTGCCAGCAGTTCAAGACAGGGAGGCTATGGCTACACCTTC. The chain has TRBV2 and TRBJ1-2; 7 bases align to TRBD1. Trimming took 5 bases from V and 4 from J; bases not matched to a gene: 7. Germline assignment: CDR1 SNHLY and CDR2 FYNNEI. The CDR3 contains 14 residues. The full variable domain, its missing parts supplied by reference TRBV2 and TRBJ1-2, is EPEVTQTPSHQVTQMGQEVILRCVPISNHLYFYWYRQILGQKVEFLVSFYNNEISEKSEIFDDQFSVERPDGSNFTLKIRSTKLEDSAMYFCASSSRQGGYGYTFGSGTRLTVV.